This TCR beta chain was found in a study of blood T cells in healthy people across ages. Healthy Russian Caucasian donors spanned ages about 6 to 100 years. Each donor had around 9.2 milliliters of peripheral blood drawn. PCR was performed a second time for about 6 to 12 cycles using a sample-barcoded 5' primer and a J-beta primer mix. A template-switch adaptor with 12 random nucleotides tagged each cDNA molecule. Per-sample output comprised a minimum of 2.5 million paired-end reads containing CDR3. Each CDR3 protein gets one entry after TCRdb re-called the 5' RACE reads with MiXCR. Of over 1,500,000 distinct CDR3 sequences in the sample, about 50% were seen once. The ends lost 6 bases at V and 9 bases at J; junction bases unmatched: 8. Per the germline V gene, CDR1 is LNHDA and CDR2 is SQIVND (reference sequence). This CDR3 region has 14 residues.

What was sequenced was blood. The rearrangement joins TRBV19 to TRBJ2-1, with TRBD2 matching over 10 bases. The sequence was obtained from a woman aged 35 to 49 in good health. CDR3 sequence (DNA): TGTGCCAGTAGCTACAGCGGGGGGGCGGTTGAGCAGTTCTTC. It is translated as CASSYSGGAVEQFF.